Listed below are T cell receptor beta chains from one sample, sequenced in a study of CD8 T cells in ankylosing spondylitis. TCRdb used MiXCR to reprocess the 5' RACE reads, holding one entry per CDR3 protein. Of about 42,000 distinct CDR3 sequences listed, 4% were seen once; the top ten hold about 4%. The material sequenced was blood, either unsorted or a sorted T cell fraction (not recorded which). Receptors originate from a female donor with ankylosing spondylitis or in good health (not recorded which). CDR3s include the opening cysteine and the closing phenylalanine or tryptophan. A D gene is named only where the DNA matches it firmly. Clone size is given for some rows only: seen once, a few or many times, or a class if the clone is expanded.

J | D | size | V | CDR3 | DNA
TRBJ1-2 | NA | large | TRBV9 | CASSVDPPGGYTF | TGTGCCAGCAGCGTAGATCCTCCAGGTGGCTACACCTTC
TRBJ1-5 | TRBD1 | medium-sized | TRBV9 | CASSQGQDNQPQHF | TGTGCCAGCAGTCAGGGACAGGACAATCAGCCCCAGCATTTT
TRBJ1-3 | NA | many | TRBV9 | CASSPGWSGNTIYF | TGTGCCAGCAGCCCAGGATGGAGTGGAAACACCATATATTTT
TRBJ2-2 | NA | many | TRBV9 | CASSVVGRATGELFF | TGTGCCAGCAGCGTAGTCGGCCGGGCCACCGGGGAGCTGTTTTTT
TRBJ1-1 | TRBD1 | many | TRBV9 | CASSAGIGQVNTEAFF | TGTGCCAGCAGCGCCGGAATCGGACAGGTGAACACTGAAGCTTTCTTT
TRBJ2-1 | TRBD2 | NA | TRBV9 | CASSVSGGVDEQFF | TGTGCCAGCAGCGTATCGGGGGGGGTCGATGAGCAGTTCTTC
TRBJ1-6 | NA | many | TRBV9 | CASSAGTDSSYNSPLHF | TGTGCCAGCAGCGCCGGTACTGACAGCTCCTATAATTCACCCCTCCACTTT
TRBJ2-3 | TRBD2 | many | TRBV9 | CASSVSISTGLAGTDTQYF | TGTGCCAGCAGCGTAAGTATATCAACGGGACTAGCGGGCACAGATACGCAGTATTTT
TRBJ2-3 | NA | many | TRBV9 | CASSFQTGTDTQYF | TGTGCCAGCAGCTTTCAGACAGGCACAGATACGCAGTATTTT
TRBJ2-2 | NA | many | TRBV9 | CASSVARRAGTGELFF | TGTGCCAGCAGCGTAGCTAGGCGCGCGGGCACCGGGGAGCTGTTTTTT
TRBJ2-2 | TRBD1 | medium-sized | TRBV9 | CASSTKQGPGELFF | TGTGCCAGCAGCACAAAACAGGGGCCCGGGGAGCTGTTTTTT
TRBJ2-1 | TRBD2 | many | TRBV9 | CASSVEGTSGDEQFF | TGTGCCAGCAGCGTAGAGGGAACTAGCGGGGATGAGCAGTTCTTC
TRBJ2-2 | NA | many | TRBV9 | CASSVENVGPGELFF | TGTGCCAGCAGCGTAGAGAACGTAGGGCCCGGGGAGCTGTTTTTT
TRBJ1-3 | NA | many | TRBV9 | CASSLNGGSSGNTIYF | TGTGCCAGCAGCCTAAATGGGGGTTCCTCTGGAAACACCATATATTTT
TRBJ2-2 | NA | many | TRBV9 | CASSITGRNTGELFF | TGTGCCAGCAGCATTACAGGGAGAAACACCGGGGAGCTGTTTTTT
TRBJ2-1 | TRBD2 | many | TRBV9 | CASSVRLAHYNEQFF | TGTGCCAGCAGCGTAAGACTAGCGCACTACAATGAGCAGTTCTTC
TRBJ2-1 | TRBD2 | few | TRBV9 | CASSVGAGGPDNEQFF | TGTGCCAGCAGCGTAGGAGCGGGGGGGCCGGACAATGAGCAGTTCTTC
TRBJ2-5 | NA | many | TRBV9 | CASSVGPGEETQYF | TGTGCCAGCAGCGTAGGGCCAGGAGAAGAGACCCAGTACTTC
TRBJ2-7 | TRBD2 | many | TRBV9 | CASSLVGGGSYEQYF | TGTGCCAGCAGCCTCGTGGGCGGGGGCTCCTACGAGCAGTACTTC
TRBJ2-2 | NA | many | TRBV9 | CASSPRSANTGELFF | TGTGCCAGCAGCCCCCGGAGCGCGAACACCGGGGAGCTGTTTTTT
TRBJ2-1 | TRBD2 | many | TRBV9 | CASTEGLADYNEQFF | TGTGCCAGCACCGAGGGACTAGCAGACTACAATGAGCAGTTCTTC
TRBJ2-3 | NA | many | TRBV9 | CASSRPQVTDTQYF | TGTGCCAGCAGCCGCCCACAGGTCACAGATACGCAGTATTTT
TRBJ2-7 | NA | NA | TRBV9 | CASSVDPTHSYEQYF | TGTGCCAGCAGCGTAGACCCGACGCACTCCTACGAGCAGTACTTC
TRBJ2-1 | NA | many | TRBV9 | CASSVVWESGEQFF | TGTGCCAGCAGCGTAGTTTGGGAATCCGGTGAGCAGTTCTTC
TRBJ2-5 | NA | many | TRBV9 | CASSVAPDRQETQYF | TGTGCCAGCAGCGTAGCGCCGGACCGCCAAGAGACCCAGTACTTC
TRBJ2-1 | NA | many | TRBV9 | CASSVPGITQSNEQFF | TGTGCCAGCAGCGTCCCCGGGATAACCCAATCAAATGAGCAGTTCTTC
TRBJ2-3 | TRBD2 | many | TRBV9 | CASSPGGSGGATDTQYF | TGTGCCAGCAGTCCAGGGGGTAGCGGGGGCGCCACAGATACGCAGTATTTT
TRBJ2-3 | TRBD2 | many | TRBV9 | CASSLTSGGDTQYF | TGTGCCAGCAGTTTGACTAGCGGGGGAGATACGCAGTATTTT
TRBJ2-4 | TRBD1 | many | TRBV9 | CASSAGTEAKNIQYF | TGTGCCAGCAGCGCCGGGACAGAAGCCAAAAACATTCAGTACTTC
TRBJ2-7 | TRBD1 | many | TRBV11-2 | CASSSSGQSYEQYF | TGTGCCAGCAGCTCATCGGGACAGTCCTACGAGCAGTACTTC
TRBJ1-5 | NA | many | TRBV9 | CASSISGLSNQPQHF | TGTGCCAGCAGCATCTCGGGACTGAGCAATCAGCCCCAGCATTTT
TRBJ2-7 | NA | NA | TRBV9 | CASSGRGGSSYEQYF | TGTGCCAGCAGCGGGAGGGGCGGCAGTTCCTACGAGCAGTACTTC
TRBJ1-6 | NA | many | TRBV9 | CASSAKPGNLNSPLHF | TGTGCCAGCAGCGCTAAACCAGGGAATTTGAATTCACCCCTCCACTTT
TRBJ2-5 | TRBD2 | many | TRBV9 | CASSFSSGGQETQYF | TGTGCCAGCAGCTTTAGTAGCGGGGGACAAGAGACCCAGTACTTC
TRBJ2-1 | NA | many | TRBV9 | CASSVGRFSYNEQFF | TGTGCCAGCAGCGTAGGGCGGTTCTCCTACAATGAGCAGTTCTTC
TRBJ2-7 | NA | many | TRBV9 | CASSVDHSYEQYF | TGTGCCAGCAGCGTAGACCACAGTTACGAGCAGTACTTC
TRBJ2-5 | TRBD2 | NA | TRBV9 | CASSAGEASGSMETQYF | TGTGCCAGCAGCGCGGGCGAGGCTAGCGGATCCATGGAGACCCAGTACTTC
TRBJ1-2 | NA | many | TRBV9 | CASSGRLGGYTF | TGTGCCAGCAGCGGAAGGTTGGGGGGCTACACCTTC
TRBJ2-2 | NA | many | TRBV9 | CASSHPTGELFF | TGTGCCAGCAGTCACCCCACCGGGGAGCTGTTTTTT
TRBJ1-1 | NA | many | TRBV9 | CASSAEGDGNTEAFF | TGTGCCAGCAGCGCCGAGGGGGATGGGAACACTGAAGCTTTCTTT
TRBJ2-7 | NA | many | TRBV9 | CASSVAPGSSYEQYF | TGTGCCAGCAGCGTGGCGCCTGGGAGCTCCTACGAGCAGTACTTC
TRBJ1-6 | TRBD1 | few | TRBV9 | CASSAGQWLNNSPLHF | TGTGCCAGCAGCGCGGGACAGTGGCTAAATAATTCACCCCTCCACTTT
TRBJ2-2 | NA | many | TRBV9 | CASSYRQSGELFF | TGTGCCAGCAGCTACCGACAGTCCGGGGAGCTGTTTTTT
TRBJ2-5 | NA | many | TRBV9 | CASSATWETQYF | TGTGCCAGCAGCGCGACATGGGAGACCCAGTACTTC
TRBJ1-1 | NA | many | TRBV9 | CASSPRGSGMNTEAFF | TGTGCCAGCAGCCCCCGGGGGTCGGGGATGAACACTGAAGCTTTCTTT
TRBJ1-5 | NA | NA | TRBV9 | CASSVSTENQPQHF | TGTGCCAGCAGCGTATCTACGGAGAATCAGCCCCAGCATTTT
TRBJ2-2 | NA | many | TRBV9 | CASSVEAGRGAGELFF | TGTGCCAGCAGCGTAGAGGCAGGAAGGGGGGCCGGGGAGCTGTTTTTT
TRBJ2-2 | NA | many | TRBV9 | CASSKSVPTNTGELFF | TGTGCCAGCAGCAAAAGCGTACCTACGAACACCGGGGAGCTGTTTTTT
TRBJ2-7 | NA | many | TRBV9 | CASSVAEIESSYEQYF | TGTGCCAGCAGCGTAGCAGAAATCGAGAGCTCCTACGAGCAGTACTTC
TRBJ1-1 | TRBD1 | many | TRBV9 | CASSVGTGGMNTEAFF | TGTGCCAGCAGCGTAGGAACAGGGGGAATGAACACTGAAGCTTTCTTT
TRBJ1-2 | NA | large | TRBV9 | CASSDRRDYGYTF | TGTGCCAGCAGCGACCGACGAGACTATGGCTACACCTTC
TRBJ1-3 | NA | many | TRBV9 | CASSVHQDSGNTIYF | TGTGCCAGCAGCGTACACCAGGACTCTGGAAACACCATATATTTT
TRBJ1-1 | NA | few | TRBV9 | CASSVGTGFTEAFF | TGTGCCAGCAGCGTAGGAACGGGATTCACTGAAGCTTTCTTT
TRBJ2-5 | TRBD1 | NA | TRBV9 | CASSPGQGRGETQYF | TGTGCCAGCAGCCCGGGACAGGGTCGGGGAGAGACCCAGTACTTC
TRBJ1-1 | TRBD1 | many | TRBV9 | CASSVGTGPPNTEAFF | TGTGCCAGCAGCGTAGGGACAGGACCACCCAACACTGAAGCTTTCTTT
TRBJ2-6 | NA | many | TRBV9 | CASSPSPVPGANVLTF | TGTGCCAGCAGCCCCAGTCCCGTTCCTGGGGCCAACGTCCTGACTTTC
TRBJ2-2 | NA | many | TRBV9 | CASSTGQLTGELFF | TGTGCCAGCAGCACTGGACAGCTCACCGGGGAGCTGTTTTTT